Following are 29 T cell receptor beta chains from one sample sequenced in a study of CD8+CD57+ T cells in acquired aplastic anemia. Flow cytometry had shown expanded CD8+CD57+ cells in the patients chosen for sequencing. The TCR beta profiling, which covered VDJ combination and CDR3 sequence, was carried out using genomic DNA as the template. MiXCR, applied by TCRdb to the reads, yields one record per CDR3 protein. The table includes 75,000 to 80,000 distinct CDR3 sequences, just over 70% detected once. The sample taken for sequencing was sorted CD4+, CD8+, or CD8+CD57+ T cells (not recorded which) from PBMCs. The source of these receptors is a human donor with aplastic anemia.

The gene calls are TRBV7-8 and TRBJ2-7; 9 nucleotides align to TRBD2. CDR1 and CDR2 (germline): SGHVS, FQNEAQ. V lost 7 bases, J lost 1 base, and 11 bases stayed unmatched. CDR3 size: 16 residues. CDR3 region: CASNERRGGWSYEQYF. The CDR3 region has the DNA TGTGCCAGCAACGAACGGCGGGGGGGGTGGTCCTACGAGCAGTACTTC.

This sequence joins TRBV5-1 and TRBJ2-7; maybe TRBD2 (6 bases). The V gene lost 4 bases and the J gene lost 2 bases, with 7 bases spanning the gap. The CDR3 totals 12 residues. CDR1 SGHRS and CDR2 YFSETQ come from the germline V gene. The CDR3 nucleotides are TGCGCCAGCAGCGGAGGGGCCTACGAGCAGTACTTC. This encodes CASSGGAYEQYF.

The V call is TRBV11-2, the J call TRBJ2-2; D is uncertain. The CDR3 covers 17 residues. From germline, CDR1 is SGHAT and CDR2 FQNNGV. V was trimmed by 1 base and J by 3 bases, leaving 15 bases between them. CDR3 sequence (DNA): TGTGCCAGCAGCTTAGGTCCTGCGTGGGTGGACACCGGGGAGCTGTTTTTT. The encoded protein is CASSLGPAWVDTGELFF. The full variable domain, in which reference TRBV11-2 and TRBJ2-2 provide the parts outside the CDR3, is EAGVAQSPRYKIIEKRQSVAFWCNPISGHATLYWYQQILGQGPKLLIQFQNNGVVDDSQLPKDRFSAERLKGVDSTLKIQPAKLEDSAVYLCASSLGPAWVDTGELFFGEGSRLTVL.

The chain carries TRBV14 and TRBJ1-4; D is ambiguous. Germline values: CDR1 SGHDN, CDR2 FVKESK. Trimming shortened V by 5 bases and J by 6 bases, and 13 bases separated the two germline ends. The CDR3 extends over 14 amino acids. CDR3 region: CASSKIVGYEKLFF. The CDR3 DNA follows: TGTGCCAGCAGCAAGATTGTTGGGTATGAAAAACTGTTTTTT.

The chain couples TRBV20-1 to TRBJ2-6; D unclear. The CDR3 loop spans 14 amino acids. V was pared by 6 bases and J by 0 bases, with 9 bases between. Germline loops: CDR1 DFQATT, CDR2 SNEGSKA (reference sequence). Here the CDR3 reads CSAARGSGANVLTF. The CDR3 DNA follows: TGCAGTGCCGCTCGAGGCTCTGGGGCCAACGTCCTGACTTTC.

The chain is built from TRBV20-1 and TRBJ1-2; D gene unclear. The germline V gene encodes CDR1 DFQATT and CDR2 SNEGSKA (reference sequence). This CDR3 spans 12 amino acids. V dropped 7 bases and J dropped 3 bases, with 12 bases sitting between them. The chain's CDR3 is CSGGDMDYGYTF. CDR3 nucleotides: TGCAGTGGCGGGGATATGGACTATGGCTACACCTTC.

The rearrangement links TRBV7-9 to TRBJ2-7; D call uncertain. V dropped 1 base and J dropped 11 bases, with 9 bases sitting between them. CDR1 SEHNR and CDR2 FQNEAQ come from the germline V gene (reference sequence). The CDR3 contains 11 residues. The CDR3 loop is CASSLGPSEYF. CDR3 nucleotide sequence: TGTGCCAGCAGCTTAGGGCCGAGCGAGTACTTC.

This clonotype occurred many times. CDR3 sequence (DNA): TGTGCCACCAGTGATTTGTTCCGGACCCAGTACTTC. This encodes CATSDLFRTQYF. V gene TRBV24-1 combines with J gene TRBJ2-5; D is undetermined. This CDR3 is built from 12 residues. Trimming shortened V by 0 bases and J by 7 bases, and 5 bases separated the two germline ends. CDR1 and CDR2 from the germline V gene are KGHDR and SFDVKD.

The chain has TRBV7-9 and TRBJ2-7, with D uncertain. The V gene's germline CDR1 is SEHNR and CDR2 FQNEAQ (reference sequence). This CDR3 is built from 13 residues. V lost 2 bases to trimming and J lost 2 bases, with 7 bases between them. CDR3 nucleotides: TGTGCCAGCAGCTTAAGTTCCACCTACGAGCAGTACTTC. It yields the protein CASSLSSTYEQYF.

The chain recombines TRBV20-1 with TRBJ1-5; a possible D gene is TRBD1 (5 bases). This CDR3 spans 14 amino acids. The V and J ends lost 5 bases and 7 bases respectively, with 18 bases between them. From germline, CDR1 is DFQATT and CDR2 SNEGSKA (reference sequence). CDR3 loop: CSAWGNRPEQPQHF. In nucleotides, the CDR3 is TGCAGTGCTTGGGGTAACAGGCCCGAACAGCCCCAGCATTTT.

The chain recombines TRBV24-1 with TRBJ2-5; 9 bases match TRBD2. J lost 4 bases, V lost 5 bases, and 13 bases had no gene match. This CDR3 has 17 amino acids. Germline V gene data show CDR1 as KGHDR and CDR2 as SFDVKD. The CDR3 DNA follows: TGTGCCACCAGTGGCACTAGCGGGCGAGGTGGGAGAGAGACCCAGTACTTC. Translating gives CATSGTSGRGGRETQYF.

Concerning this clonotype itself: It is likely a read error, because the conserved phenylalanine at the end of the CDR3 is missing. The chain recombines TRBV19 with TRBJ2-7, with a tentative D call TRBD2 (6 bases). CDR3 length: 13 residues. Germline loops: CDR1 LNHDA, CDR2 SQIVND (reference sequence). V was pared by 4 bases and J by 4 bases, with 11 bases between. CDR3 DNA: TGTGCCAGTAGTAGCGTTGGGGGGTACGAGCAGTACCTC. Translation gives CASSSVGGYEQYL.

This clonotype was counted between two and nine times. V usage is TRBV11-1 and J usage is TRBJ2-3; D may be TRBD2 (5 bases). Trimming left V 3 bases short and J 1 base short, with 14 bases between. Germline V CDR1 and CDR2: SGHAT, FQDESV (reference sequence). The CDR3 is 16 amino acids. CDR3 nucleotide sequence: TGTGCCAGCAGCTTTCCGCGGCGGGCTGGCACAGATACGCAGTATTTT. It is translated as CASSFPRRAGTDTQYF.

This chain uses TRBV20-1 with TRBJ2-5, with D possibly matching TRBD2 (6 bases). The CDR3 is made up of 14 amino acids. V lost 8 bases to trimming and J lost 4 bases, with 20 bases between them. CDR1 is DFQATT, CDR2 SNEGSKA, per germline (reference sequence). CDR3 sequence reads: CSTRAGSKGETQYF. The CDR3 DNA reads TGCAGTACTCGTGCCGGGAGTAAGGGAGAGACCCAGTACTTC.

The sample holds one count of this clonotype. The V call is TRBV25-1, the J call TRBJ1-1; D uncertain. The CDR3 contains 14 residues. Germline-derived CDR1 and CDR2 are MGHDK and SYGVNS. V was shortened by 6 bases and J by 1 base, with 12 bases between the two germline ends. This CDR3 reads CASSPKERNTEAFF. Here the CDR3 DNA reads TGTGCCAGCAGCCCAAAAGAGAGGAACACTGAAGCTTTCTTT.

In its sample, this clonotype was seen once. This chain joins TRBV19 and TRBJ2-2; D ambiguous. Per the germline V gene, CDR1 is LNHDA and CDR2 is SQIVND (reference sequence). The CDR3 totals 13 residues. Trimming removed 1 base at V and 5 bases at J, with 5 bases between. The DNA of the CDR3 is TGTGCCAGTAGTATAGCGGTAACCGGGGAGCTGTTTTTT. It specifies CASSIAVTGELFF.

V is TRBV2 and J is TRBJ2-2, with D unclear. The CDR3 consists of 14 residues. Germline CDR1 SNHLY, CDR2 FYNNEI. V gave up 7 bases and J gave up 1 base, with 10 bases separating them. CDR3 DNA sequence: TGTGCCAGCAAGCAGACGGTGAACACCGGGGAGCTGTTTTTT. Translation gives CASKQTVNTGELFF.

The chain couples TRBV7-3 to TRBJ2-3; the D gene is possibly TRBD2 (5 bases). CDR1 and CDR2 (germline): SGHTA, FQGTGA. Trimming removed 2 bases from V and 3 bases from J, with 9 bases in between. There are 14 residues in the CDR3. In DNA form, the CDR3 reads TGTGCCAGCAGCTTACCCCTAGCAACAGATACGCAGTATTTT. It specifies CASSLPLATDTQYF.

This rearrangement joins TRBV25-1 to TRBJ2-7; D remains unclear. CDR3 length: 14 residues. The V end lost 6 bases, the J end lost 3 bases, and 15 bases lay between the germline ends. Germline CDR1 MGHDK, CDR2 SYGVNS. The CDR3 loop is CASSSQAVGYEQYF. The CDR3 DNA follows: TGTGCCAGCAGCTCTCAGGCAGTCGGCTACGAGCAGTACTTC.

This chain connects TRBV6-1 to TRBJ2-5, with TRBD2 matching 10 bases. The trim removed 6 bases at V and 11 bases at J, leaving 6 bases unmatched. There are 12 residues in the CDR3. Germline V lookup: CDR1 MNHNS, CDR2 SASEGT. CDR3 nucleotide sequence: TGTGCCAGCAGAGGTAGCGGGAGGATTCAGTACTTC. It specifies CASRGSGRIQYF.

This chain links TRBV24-1 with TRBJ2-1; 9 positions match TRBD1. V was clipped by 2 bases and J by 2 bases; unmatched bases: 6. CDR3 length equals 17 residues. CDR1 and CDR2 from the germline V gene are KGHDR and SFDVKD. The DNA of the CDR3 is TGTGCCACCAGTGATTCCACCGGGACAGGGACCTACAATGAGCAGTTCTTC. Its protein is CATSDSTGTGTYNEQFF.

The genes are TRBV11-3 and TRBJ2-1, with no clear D. The V gene's germline CDR1 is SGHNT and CDR2 YENEEA. Trimming took 5 bases from V and 6 from J, leaving 11 bases between them. The CDR3 is made up of 13 amino acids. CDR3 in amino acids: CASSAELRNEQFF. Here the CDR3 DNA reads TGTGCCAGCAGCGCGGAACTACGCAATGAGCAGTTCTTC.

The chain recombines TRBV24-1 with TRBJ2-5; D is unresolved. V was trimmed by 5 bases and J by 5 bases, leaving 11 bases between them. Germline V lookup: CDR1 KGHDR, CDR2 SFDVKD. The CDR3 is made up of 13 amino acids. The CDR3 spells CATSVSGRETQYF. In nucleotides, the CDR3 is TGTGCCACCAGTGTATCCGGTCGGGAGACCCAGTACTTC.

The chain recombines TRBV11-2 with TRBJ2-7, with 7 bases matching TRBD2. Trimming at V came to 3 bases and at J to 3 bases, leaving 14 bases not matched to a gene. Per germline, CDR1 SGHAT and CDR2 FQNNGV. The CDR3 spans 17 residues. As DNA, the CDR3 is TGTGCCAGCAGCTTGGGAGGGAGCGACGGGAGGTTCTACGAGCAGTACTTC. Protein: CASSLGGSDGRFYEQYF.

This clonotype has just one count. The chain joins TRBV20-1 to TRBJ2-7; 8 bases agree with TRBD2. Germline trimming cut 2 bases from V and 4 bases from J; bases unmatched to any gene: 10. Germline V gene lookup returns CDR1 DFQATT and CDR2 SNEGSKA (reference sequence). The length of the CDR3 is 15 residues. CDR3 region: CSARTHSGKWYEQYF. The CDR3 region has the DNA TGCAGTGCTAGAACCCATAGCGGGAAGTGGTACGAGCAGTACTTC.

This clonotype was recorded only once. The rearrangement joins TRBV20-1 to TRBJ2-7; weak D call: TRBD2 (5 bases). The V end lost 4 bases, the J end lost 3 bases, and 7 bases lay between the germline ends. Germline V gene lookup returns CDR1 DFQATT and CDR2 SNEGSKA (reference sequence). The CDR3 consists of 11 residues. The CDR3 DNA is TGCAGTGCTACGAGCGGCTACGAGCAGTACTTC. It specifies CSATSGYEQYF.

This chain joins TRBV20-1 and TRBJ1-4; TRBD1 aligns across 7 bases. There are 14 residues in the CDR3. V lost 6 bases and J lost 4; bases outside the gene matches: 8. CDR1 is DFQATT, CDR2 SNEGSKA, per germline (reference sequence). Here the CDR3 DNA reads TGCAGTGCCGAGAGGGGACAGCGTAATGAAAAACTGTTTTTT. This sequence encodes CSAERGQRNEKLFF.

V and J are TRBV29-1 and TRBJ2-1; tentatively, D is TRBD1 or TRBD2 (6 bases each). Germline V gene sequence: CDR1 SQVTM, CDR2 ANQGSEA. The CDR3 has 14 residues. The V end lost 5 bases, the J end lost 7 bases, and 18 bases lay between the germline ends. The CDR3 nucleotides read TGCAGCGTTACTCGACAGGACGCGGGGAATGAGCAGTTCTTC. This sequence encodes CSVTRQDAGNEQFF.

This clonotype has more than one count but fewer than ten. V is TRBV15 and J is TRBJ2-5; tentative D call: TRBD1 (6 bases). Germline assignment: CDR1 LNHNV and CDR2 YYDKDF (reference sequence). The CDR3 extends over 16 amino acids. The V end lost 3 bases, the J end lost 4 bases, and 18 bases lay between the germline ends. The DNA for the CDR3 is TGTGCCACCAGCAGCTTAGAACAGGGTGTCGGAGAGACCCAGTACTTC. It translates to CATSSLEQGVGETQYF.